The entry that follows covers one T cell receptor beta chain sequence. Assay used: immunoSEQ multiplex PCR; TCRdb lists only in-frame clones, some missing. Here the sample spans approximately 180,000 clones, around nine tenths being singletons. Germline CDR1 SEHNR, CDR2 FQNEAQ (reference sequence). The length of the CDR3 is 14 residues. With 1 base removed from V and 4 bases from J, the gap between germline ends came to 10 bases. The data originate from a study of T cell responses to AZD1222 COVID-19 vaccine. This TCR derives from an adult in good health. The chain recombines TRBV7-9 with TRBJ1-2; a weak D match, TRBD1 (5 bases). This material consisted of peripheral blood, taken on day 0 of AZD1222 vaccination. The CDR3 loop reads CASSLGGLLYGYTF. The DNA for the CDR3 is TGTGCCAGCAGCTTAGGGGGACTACTCTATGGCTACACCTTC.